This T cell receptor (beta chain) was retrieved from a study of blood T cell repertoires in COVID-19. Study at large: The United States, Italy and Spain supplied acute and convalescent COVID-19 samples. Sample material is recorded as cDNA or gDNA derived from T cells, B-cell-depleted T cells, or PBMCs.

Trimming took 4 bases from V and 0 from J, leaving 2 bases between them. Germline V gene lookup returns CDR1 MNHEY and CDR2 SVGAGI. CDR3 size: 12 residues. Remarks on this clone: Different DNA sequences within this sample yield the same CDR3.

In the original analysis: How many nucleated cells were present was estimated from reference gene primer amplification. Assay: immunoSEQ multiplex PCR; the TCRdb copy retains only in-frame clones and omits some. V and J calls and clone size are given by that table; D and trimming were obtained from the DNA. The table records 380,000 or so clones, about 86% of them present only once. Enrolled during active infection, Seattle patients were then followed longitudinally. The specimen sequenced was peripheral blood. The chain employs TRBV6-5 and TRBJ2-3; no clear D gene. The clonotype originates from a woman aged 55-69 years with COVID-19, enrolled during active disease. This CDR3 is CASSSSTDTQYF. DNA for the CDR3: TGTGCCAGCAGTTCAAGCACAGATACGCAGTATTTT.